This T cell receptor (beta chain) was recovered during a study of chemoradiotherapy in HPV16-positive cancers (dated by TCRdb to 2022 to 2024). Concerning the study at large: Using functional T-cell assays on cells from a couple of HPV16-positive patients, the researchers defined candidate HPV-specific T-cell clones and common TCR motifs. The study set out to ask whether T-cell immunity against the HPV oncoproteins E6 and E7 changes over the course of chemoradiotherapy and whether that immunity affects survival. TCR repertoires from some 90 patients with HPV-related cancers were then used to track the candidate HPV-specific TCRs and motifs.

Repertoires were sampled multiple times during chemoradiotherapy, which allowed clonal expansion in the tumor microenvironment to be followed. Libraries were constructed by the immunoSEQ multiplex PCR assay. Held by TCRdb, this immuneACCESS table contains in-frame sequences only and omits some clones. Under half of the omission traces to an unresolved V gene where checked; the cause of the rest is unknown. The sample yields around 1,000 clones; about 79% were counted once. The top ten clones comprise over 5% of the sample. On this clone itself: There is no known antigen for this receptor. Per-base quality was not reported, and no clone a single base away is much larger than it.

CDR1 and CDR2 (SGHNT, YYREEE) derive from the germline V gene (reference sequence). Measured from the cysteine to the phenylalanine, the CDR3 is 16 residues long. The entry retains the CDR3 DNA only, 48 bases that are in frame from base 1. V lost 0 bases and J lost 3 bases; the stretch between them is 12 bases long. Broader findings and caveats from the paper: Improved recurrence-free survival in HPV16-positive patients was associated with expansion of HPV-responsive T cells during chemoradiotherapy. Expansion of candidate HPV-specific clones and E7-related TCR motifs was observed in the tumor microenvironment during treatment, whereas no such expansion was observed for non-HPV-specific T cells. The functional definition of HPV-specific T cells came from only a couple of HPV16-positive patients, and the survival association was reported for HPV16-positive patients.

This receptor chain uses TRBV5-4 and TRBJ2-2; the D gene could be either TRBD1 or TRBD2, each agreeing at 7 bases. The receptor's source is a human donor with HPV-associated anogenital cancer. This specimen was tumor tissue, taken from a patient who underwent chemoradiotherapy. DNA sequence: TGTGCCAGCAGCTTGGACAGGGGAGGGTACACCGGGGAGCTGTTTTTT. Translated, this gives CASSLDRGGYTGELFF. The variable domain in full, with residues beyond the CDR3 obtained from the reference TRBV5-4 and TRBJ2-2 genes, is ETGVTQSPTHLIKTRGQQVTLRCSSQSGHNTVSWYQQALGQGPQFIFQYYREEENGRGNFPPRFSGLQFPNYSSELNVNALELDDSALYLCASSLDRGGYTGELFFGEGSRLTVL.